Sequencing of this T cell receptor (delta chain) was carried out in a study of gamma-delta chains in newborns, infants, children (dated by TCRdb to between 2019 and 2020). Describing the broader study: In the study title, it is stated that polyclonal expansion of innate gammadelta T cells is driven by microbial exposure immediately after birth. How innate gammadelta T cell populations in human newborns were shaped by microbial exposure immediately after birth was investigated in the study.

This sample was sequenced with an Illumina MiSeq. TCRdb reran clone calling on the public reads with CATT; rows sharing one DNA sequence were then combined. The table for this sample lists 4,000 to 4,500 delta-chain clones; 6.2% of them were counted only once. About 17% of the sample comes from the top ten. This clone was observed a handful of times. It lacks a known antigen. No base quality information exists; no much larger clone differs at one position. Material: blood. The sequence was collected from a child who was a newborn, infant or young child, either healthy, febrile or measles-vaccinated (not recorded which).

In nucleotides, the sequence is TGTGCCTTTATGGGGGACATTGATAAACTCATCTTT. This gives the protein CAFMGDIDKLIF. The chain employs TRDV3 and TRDJ1, with 7 bases matching TRDD3. Taken from the germline V gene (reference sequence), the CDR1 and CDR2 loops are TVYSNPD and GDNSRS. Taken from cysteine to phenylalanine, the CDR3 has 12 residues. The sequence is cut down to CDR3 DNA, 36 bases in frame from base 1. The germline V and J ends show losses of 1 base and 5 bases respectively, and no gene match explains 4 bases of the junction.